These 5 T cell receptor beta chains were sequenced from one sample in a study of shared clonotypes between healthy human individuals. The protocol was immunoSEQ multiplex PCR, while the TCRdb copy is restricted to in-frame clones and leaves out a portion. The sample lists approximately 2.5 million clones, around nine tenths seen once, with 0.11% to 0.15% in the top ten. The sample consisted of naive CD4+ T cells sorted from blood. Subset noted: CD45RA+ positively selected. The receptors originated from a man younger than 35 in good health.

This chain joins TRBV29-1 and TRBJ2-5, with 7 nucleotides matching TRBD1. The CDR3 runs to 12 residues. V dropped 4 bases and J dropped 5; count of bases not matched to a gene: 4. Germline V lookup: CDR1 SQVTM, CDR2 ANQGSEA. The CDR3 sequence: CSVGRGSETQYF. In DNA form, the CDR3 reads TGCAGCGTTGGCAGGGGGAGCGAGACCCAGTACTTC. Variable domain in full (rest from reference TRBV29-1 and TRBJ2-5): SAVISQKPSRDICQRGTSLTIQCQVDSQVTMMFWYRQQPGQSLTLIATANQGSEATYESGFVIDKFPISRPNLTFSTLTVSNMSPEDSSIYLCSVGRGSETQYFGPGTRLLVL.

The chain carries TRBV6-6 and TRBJ1-1; the D is unclear. V dropped 5 bases and J dropped 6 bases, with 13 bases sitting between them. The CDR3 is 13 residues long. The germline V gene encodes CDR1 MNHNY and CDR2 SVGAGI (reference sequence). The CDR3, as DNA: TGTGCCAGCAGTCGACCTGCTGTGGCTGAAGCTTTCTTT. This encodes CASSRPAVAEAFF.

J is TRBJ2-3 and V is TRBV5-4, with D unresolved. This CDR3 contains 13 residues. From germline, CDR1 is SGHNT and CDR2 YYREEE (reference sequence). V lost 0 bases, J lost 4 bases, and 6 bases lay in between. CDR3 DNA: TGTGCCAGCAGCTTGGTTTCGGCAGATACGCAGTATTTT. Translation: CASSLVSADTQYF.

Points on this clone: No DNA is shown, since the ends of the CDR3 on it are uncertain; the CDR3 is the one TCRdb lists. The J gene is TRBJ1-6, the V gene TRBV21-1; the tabulated D call, TRBD1, remains unverified against the DNA. TRBV21-1 is assigned pseudogene status. The CDR3 is 18 residues long, counting both termini. The CDR3 loop reads CASSKEVRWAGGNSPLHF.

The DNA for the CDR3 is TGTGCCAGCAGTTATGTTAATTCACCCCTCCACTTT. This sequence encodes CASSYVNSPLHF. The chain carries TRBV25-1 and TRBJ1-6, with D hard to call. The CDR3 loop spans 12 amino acids. The germline gives CDR1 MGHDK, CDR2 SYGVNS. V was trimmed by 5 bases and J by 6 bases, leaving 5 bases between them.